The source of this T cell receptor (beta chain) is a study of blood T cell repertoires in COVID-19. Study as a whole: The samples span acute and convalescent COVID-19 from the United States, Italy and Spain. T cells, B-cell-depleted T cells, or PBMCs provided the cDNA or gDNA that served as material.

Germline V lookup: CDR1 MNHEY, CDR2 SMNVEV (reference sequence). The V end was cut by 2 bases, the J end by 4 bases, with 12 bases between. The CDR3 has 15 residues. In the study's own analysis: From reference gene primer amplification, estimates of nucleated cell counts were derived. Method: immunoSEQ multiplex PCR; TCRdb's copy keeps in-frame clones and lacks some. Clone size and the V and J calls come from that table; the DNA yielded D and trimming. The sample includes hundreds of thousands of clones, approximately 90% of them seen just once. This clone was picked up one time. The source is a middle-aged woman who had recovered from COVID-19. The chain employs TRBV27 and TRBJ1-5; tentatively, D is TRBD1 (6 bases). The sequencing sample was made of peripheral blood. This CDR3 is CASSLGGARNQPQHF. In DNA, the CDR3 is TGTGCCAGCAGTTTAGGGGGGGCGCGGAATCAGCCCCAGCATTTT.